This T cell receptor (beta chain) originates from a study of blood T cell repertoires in COVID-19 (dated by TCRdb to 2020 to 2022). Background for the entire study: Collaborator samples came from the United States, Italy and Spain and covered acute and convalescent phases of COVID-19. The repertoires were made available in a free public database intended to serve as a resource for research on the immune response to SARS-CoV-2. Where available, HLA class I and class II types were obtained from metadata supplied by the sample provider rather than from assay-based typing. The material from the prospective study consisted of cDNA or gDNA derived from T cells, B-cell-depleted T cells, or PBMCs. The dataset comprised deeply sampled blood TCRbeta repertoires from subjects exposed to, actively infected with, or recovered from COVID-19. The samples were drawn from two sources: the first 160 participants of the ongoing ImmuneRACE study, and over 1,000 subjects contributed by 6 global collaborators. A de-identified subject ID, COVID-19 status, age in years and sex were almost always included in the sample metadata. The paper's findings and limits, for the study overall: The quantity of clinical and demographic metadata differed by source and by participant and was supplied without curation.

TCRbeta CDR3 regions were amplified from genomic DNA using the immunoSEQ Assay, a bias-controlled multiplex PCR. The study's own analysis went as follows. The number of nucleated cells in each sample was estimated by amplification of reference gene primers within the assay. Sequence reads were collapsed and filtered to measure the absolute abundance of every unique TCRbeta CDR3 rearrangement. For each sample, productive Simpson clonality was calculated by taking the square root of Simpson's diversity index across productive rearrangements. TCRdb provides this immuneACCESS table in a form limited to in-frame rearrangements. Some clones are lacking; in checked studies, under half of them reflect an unresolved V gene, and why the rest are absent is not known. V, J and clone size are those of that table, while D and trimming were read from the DNA. The sample table holds approximately 170,000 clones, of which about 84% were seen once. The ten largest clones add up to about 12% of the sample.

The CDR3, cysteine through phenylalanine, is 14 amino acids long. Only the CDR3 region is kept as DNA, spanning 42 bases read in frame from base 1. Deletion took 10 bases off V and 4 bases off J, with a span of 17 bases between the germline ends. The germline V gene (reference sequence) gives CDR1 as LNHDA and CDR2 as SQIVND. Participants in the prospective study were aged about 18 to 90 years, lived in 20 to 25 United States geographic areas, and enrolled through a virtual design. In the prospective study, participants were assigned to cohorts based on the clinical history participants reported in a screening survey and a study questionnaire. Recovered participants in ImmuneRACE Cohort 3 were defined by two consecutive negative NP/OP PCR tests, clearance by a healthcare professional, or resolution of symptoms. In the prospective study, whole blood, serum and a nasopharyngeal or oropharyngeal swab were collected from each participant by mobile phlebotomists. Prospective study participants could optionally give additional blood draws and questionnaires over an approximately two-month period. Before DNA extraction, prospective study blood samples were shipped either frozen or at room temperature.

This clone has a single count. What this receptor recognizes is not known. Base qualities are not provided; no much larger clone lies one nucleotide away. The chain employs TRBV19 and TRBJ1-5, with the D gene call left open. The sequence came from a middle-aged man who had recovered from COVID-19. Material: PBMCs or T cells enriched from blood (not recorded which). CDR3 sequence: CATKKRGSNQPQHF. The DNA sequence is TGTGCCACCAAAAAACGGGGTAGTAATCAGCCCCAGCATTTT.